This entry is about one T cell receptor (beta chain). What it binds is unknown. The germline V gene encodes CDR1 LGHNA and CDR2 YNFKEQ. The CDR3 runs to 17 residues. J lost 8 bases, V lost 0 bases, and 12 bases had no gene match. This sample is drawn from a study of graft-versus-host responses after intestinal transplantation. Study-wide background: All recipients were transplanted with multivisceral, liver-intestinal, or isolated intestinal grafts. The whole recipient group had anti-thymocyte globulin induction followed by tacrolimus and steroids for 2 to 3 years. Study conclusions and caveats: GvH clones surfaced in recipient marrow, some emerging earlier in ileum or blood.

Sequencing used immunoSEQ multiplex PCR; TCRdb keeps in-frame clones, though not all of them. The sample shows nearly 100,000 clones, 90% of them seen only once. The sequence derives from a human patient who received an intestinal transplant, so some T cells may come from the graft donor. The V call is TRBV4-2, the J call TRBJ1-2; 10 nucleotides align to TRBD1. Here the sequenced sample was PBMCs, taken roughly 450 days after intestinal transplant. The CDR3 nucleotides read TGTGCCAGCAGCCAAGAAGGAGCCGGGACAGGGGTATCCGGCTACACCTTC. Translating gives CASSQEGAGTGVSGYTF.